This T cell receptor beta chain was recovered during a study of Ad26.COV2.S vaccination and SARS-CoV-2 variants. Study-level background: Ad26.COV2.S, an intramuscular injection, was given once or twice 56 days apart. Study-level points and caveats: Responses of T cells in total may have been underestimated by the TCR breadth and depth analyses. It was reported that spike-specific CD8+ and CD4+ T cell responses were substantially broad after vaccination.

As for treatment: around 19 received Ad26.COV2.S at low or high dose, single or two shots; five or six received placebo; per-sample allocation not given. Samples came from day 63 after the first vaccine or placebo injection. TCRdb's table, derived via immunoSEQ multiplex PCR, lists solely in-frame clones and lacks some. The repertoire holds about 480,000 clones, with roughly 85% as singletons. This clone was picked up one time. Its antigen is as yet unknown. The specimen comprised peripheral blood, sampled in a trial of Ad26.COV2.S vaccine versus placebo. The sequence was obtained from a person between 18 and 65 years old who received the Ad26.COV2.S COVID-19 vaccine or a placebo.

CDR3 loop: CASHRPRGGTLAGYGYTF. As DNA, the CDR3 is TGTGCCAGCCATAGACCAAGAGGGGGAACACTCGCGGGCTATGGCTACACCTTC. The chain links TRBV28 to TRBJ1-2; maybe TRBD1 (6 bases). Trimming left V 8 bases short and J 4 bases short, with 29 bases between. This CDR3 spans 18 amino acids. Germline CDR1 MDHEN, CDR2 SYDVKM.